The 8 T cell receptor beta chains below were found in one sample sequenced in a study of T cells after yellow fever vaccination. TCRdb analysed the 5' RACE reads with MiXCR anew, one entry per CDR3 protein. The sample has roughly 340,000 distinct CDR3 sequences, almost 4% seen once. Source: PBMCs, taken 5 days after the yellow fever booster vaccination. The receptor source for this set is a man younger than 35 who received the YFV17D yellow fever vaccine.

The V call is TRBV11-3, the J call TRBJ2-3, with D unresolved. Germline-derived CDR1 and CDR2 are SGHNT and YENEEA. V was clipped by 4 bases and J by 5 bases, with 10 bases between them. CDR3 length equals 13 residues. The CDR3 region is CASSSRVKDTQYF. CDR3 in DNA: TGTGCCAGCAGCTCCCGGGTCAAAGATACGCAGTATTTT.

The chain is built from TRBV18 and TRBJ2-7; 10 bases map to TRBD1. The germline CDR1 and CDR2 sequences are KGHSH and LQKENI. This CDR3 contains 13 residues. V lost 8 bases to trimming and J lost 5 bases; unmatched junction nucleotides: 6. In DNA form, the CDR3 reads TGTGCCAGCGCCCGGGACAGGGGTGACGAGCAGTACGTC. Translating it yields CASARDRGDEQYV.

This clonotype was observed a few times. The chain carries TRBV1 and TRBJ2-7. TRBV1 is termed a pseudogene. CDR3 length equals 15 residues. In DNA, the CDR3 is TGCACCAGCAGCCCCGGACGTCTACCCTCCTACGAGCAGTACGTC. Its translation is CTSSPGRLPSYEQYV.

In its sample, this clonotype was seen a few times. The chain carries TRBV24-1 and TRBJ1-5, with D hard to call. Germline V lookup: CDR1 KGHDR, CDR2 SFDVKD. The germline V and J ends were trimmed by 2 bases and 7 bases, with 5 bases remaining between them. The CDR3 length is 12 residues. Written as DNA, the CDR3 is TGTGCCACCAGTGATTCCGGGCAGCCCCAGCATTTT. The encoded protein is CATSDSGQPQHF.

This clonotype occurred a few times. The V and J genes are TRBV11-2 and TRBJ2-3, with 9 nucleotides matching TRBD1. Germline CDR1 and CDR2: SGHAT and FQNNGV. Germline trimming cut 5 bases from V and 2 bases from J; bases unmatched to any gene: 11. This CDR3 region has 17 residues. CDR3 protein: CASSPPGRDRATDTQYF. CDR3 nucleotide sequence: TGTGCCAGCAGCCCCCCTGGCCGGGACAGGGCCACAGATACGCAGTATTTT.

There are a few counts of this clonotype. V and J are TRBV20-1 and TRBJ1-2, with 8 bases aligning to TRBD1. The CDR3 has 13 residues. V lost 6 bases, J lost 4 bases, and 7 bases stayed unmatched. The germline V gene has CDR1 DFQATT and CDR2 SNEGSKA (reference sequence). Here the CDR3 DNA reads TGCAGTGCCAGGACAGGGCACGTCTATGGCTACACCTTC. Translating it yields CSARTGHVYGYTF.

In its sample, this clonotype was seen many times. In DNA, the CDR3 is TGTGCCTGGAGACCGGGACCAACCTACGAGCAGTACTTC. This codes for CAWRPGPTYEQYF. The chain carries TRBV30 and TRBJ2-7; D is tentatively TRBD1 or TRBD2 (5 bases each). Germline loops: CDR1 GTSNPN, CDR2 SVGIG (reference sequence). The V and J ends lost 3 bases and 2 bases respectively, with 11 bases between them. The CDR3 loop spans 13 amino acids.

There are many counts of this clonotype. The gene calls are TRBV6-1 and TRBJ1-1; D not resolved. Trimming pared 6 bases from V and 0 bases from J, leaving 17 bases between. The CDR3 has 16 amino acids. Per the germline V gene, CDR1 is MNHNS and CDR2 is SASEGT. CDR3 amino acids: CASSLDSGFLNTEAFF. The CDR3 DNA follows: TGTGCCAGCAGCCTGGACTCGGGATTTCTGAACACTGAAGCTTTCTTT.